The T cell receptor beta chain described here comes from a study of tumor and adjacent non-tumor tissue in lung cancer. Study in general: Aged roughly 31 to 76 years, patients included more than nine men and roughly five women with stage I to III disease.

The CDR3 totals 17 residues. V lost 5 bases and J lost 4; bases outside the gene matches: 14. Per germline, CDR1 SEHNR and CDR2 FQNEAQ (reference sequence). Concerning this clonotype: Its antigen remains unknown.

The library came from three nested PCR rounds adapted from ARM-PCR protocols. TCRdb re-derived calls from the multiplex PCR reads in MiXCR, one entry per CDR3 protein. Altogether 90,000 to 100,000 distinct CDR3 sequences are present, 75% to 90% being singletons, with the ten largest covering roughly 29%. The template was RNA from unsorted bulk tissue. This non-tumor lung sample came from over 3 cm beyond the tumor edge. Donors were chemotherapy-naive, newly diagnosed lung cancer surgical patients in China, August–November 2014. Whole-study findings and limits: TCR diversity was significantly greater in tumor than normal lung tissue.

What was sequenced was distant non-tumor lung tissue. J is TRBJ2-1 and V is TRBV7-9, with TRBD2 identical over 7 bases. This sequence originates from a man in his 60s with small cell lung cancer. DNA of the CDR3: TGTGCCAGCAGCGCAGGACTAGTGCGAGGGCGGTACAATGAGCAGTTCTTC. Protein product: CASSAGLVRGRYNEQFF.